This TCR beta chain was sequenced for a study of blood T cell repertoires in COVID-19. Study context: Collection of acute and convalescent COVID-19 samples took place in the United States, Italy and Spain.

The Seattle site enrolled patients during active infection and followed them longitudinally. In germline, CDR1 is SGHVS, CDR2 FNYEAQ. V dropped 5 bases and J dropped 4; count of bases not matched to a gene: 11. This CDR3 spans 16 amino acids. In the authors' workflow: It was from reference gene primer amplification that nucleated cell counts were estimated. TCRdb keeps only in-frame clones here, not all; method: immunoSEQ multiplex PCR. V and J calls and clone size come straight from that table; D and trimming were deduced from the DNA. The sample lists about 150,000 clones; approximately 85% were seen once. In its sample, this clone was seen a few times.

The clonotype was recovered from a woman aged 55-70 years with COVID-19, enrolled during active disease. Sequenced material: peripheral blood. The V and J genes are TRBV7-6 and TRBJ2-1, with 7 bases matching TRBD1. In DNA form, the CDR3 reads TGTGCCAGCAGCCTAGGGGGCCCCCGCCTATACAATGAGCAGTTCTTC. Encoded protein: CASSLGGPRLYNEQFF.